This T cell receptor (beta chain) was found in a study of blood T cells in healthy people across ages. Trimming left V 1 base short and J 6 bases short, with 9 bases between. Looked up from germline, CDR1 is SQVTM and CDR2 is ANQGSEA. This CDR3 has 12 amino acids. Next came a second PCR, run for about 7 to 12 cycles, which used a sample-barcoded 5' primer along with a J-beta primer mix. TCRdb analysed the 5' RACE reads with MiXCR anew, one entry per CDR3 protein. The repertoire has hundreds of thousands of distinct CDR3 sequences, 40% to 60% of them found once; the top ten carry 13%. Sequences were obtained from blood. The sequence was collected from a man between 25 and 39 years old in good health. The chain couples TRBV29-1 to TRBJ1-2; D ambiguous. The DNA for the CDR3 is TGCAGCGTTGAAGGAACGTTCAATGGCTACACCTTC. This translates into CSVEGTFNGYTF.